This T cell receptor beta chain was recorded in a study of CXCR3-negative and CXCR3-positive naive CD8 T cells. Study-level findings and limits: In cryopreserved cells, CXCR3 expression partially decreased, and fresh PBMCs were used in most assays. More hydrophobic TRB CDR3s occurred in CXCR3-positive than in CXCR3-negative naive cells.

On this clonotype: As yet, its antigen is unknown.

CDR1 is SQVTM, CDR2 ANQGSEA, per germline. The CDR3 has 14 amino acids. The authors made the TRB cDNA libraries by 5' RACE using UMI labels. TCRdb re-analyzed the 5' RACE reads; it lists each CDR3 protein once, without DNA. Its clone listing holds 130,000 to 150,000 distinct CDR3 sequences. With around 300,000 cells each, the CD8+ T cell subsets were individually sorted in triplicate. The source is a human donor in good health. Some clones in this sample may be carry-over from other donors' samples. J is TRBJ2-2 and V is TRBV29-1. The sequenced material came from naive CXCR3+ CD8+ T cells from blood. Subset reported: CD45RO-CCR7+CD27+CD95- naive CD8+ T cells expressing CXCR3 (TNR3+). CDR3 residues: CSVVEAGSTGELFF.